The 5 T cell receptor beta chains listed next were all sequenced from one sample in a study of PD-L1 blockade in urothelial cancer. The repertoire was sequenced with immunoSEQ multiplex PCR; TCRdb's copy has only in-frame clones and lacks some. This sample carries over 45,000 clones, roughly nine tenths of them seen once, and the ten largest clones take 7.6%. Sequencing was performed on PBMCs, taken around atezolizumab (anti-PD-L1) treatment. These TCRs come from a man in his fifties or sixties with urothelial cancer.

The J gene is TRBJ2-1, the V gene TRBV9; 13 bases align to TRBD2. Germline values: CDR1 SGDLS, CDR2 YYNGEE. Trimming at V came to 7 bases and at J to 9 bases, leaving 10 bases not matched to a gene. The CDR3 runs to 15 residues. CDR3 amino acids: CASSKTSGGYFEQFF. The CDR3 DNA reads as TGTGCCAGCTCCAAGACTAGCGGGGGGTACTTTGAGCAGTTCTTC.

Concerning this clone itself: One end of the junction fails to match germline, which may point to a read error. The chain has TRBV15 and TRBJ2-3, with D possibly TRBD2 on 6 matching bases. The CDR3 is 15 residues long. The germline V gene encodes CDR1 LNHNV and CDR2 YYDKDF (reference sequence). CDR3: CATNRRRGSTDTQYF. The CDR3, as DNA: TGTGCCACCAACAGACGGCGGGGCAGCACAGATACGCAGTATTTT.

In this sample, this clone turned up once. The chain recombines TRBV11-2 with TRBJ1-4; 7 nucleotides match TRBD1. Germline CDR1 and CDR2: SGHAT and FQNNGV. With 2 bases clipped from V and 5 bases from J, the junction kept 5 bases outside the gene matches. This CDR3 has 15 amino acids. DNA for the CDR3: TGTGCCAGCAGCTTATTAGGGACAGACAATGAAAAACTGTTTTTT. Its protein is CASSLLGTDNEKLFF. Full variable domain (rest looked up from reference TRBV11-2 and TRBJ1-4): EAGVAQSPRYKIIEKRQSVAFWCNPISGHATLYWYQQILGQGPKLLIQFQNNGVVDDSQLPKDRFSAERLKGVDSTLKIQPAKLEDSAVYLCASSLLGTDNEKLFFGSGTQLSVL.

CDR3 bases: TGTGCCAGCAGCTTGGGACTAGCGGGGACAGATACGCAGTATTTT. This gives the protein CASSLGLAGTDTQYF. This sequence joins TRBV7-9 and TRBJ2-3, with 13 bases fitting TRBD2. The CDR3 contains 15 residues. The junction had 0 bases not matched to a gene; V was cut back by 3 bases and J by 3 bases. Germline V lookup: CDR1 SEHNR, CDR2 FQNEAQ (reference sequence).

This clone was observed once. The chain recombines TRBV6-5 with TRBJ2-7, with 8 bases identical to TRBD1. Germline V gene sequence: CDR1 MNHEY, CDR2 SVGAGI. The CDR3 is 15 amino acids. V was pared by 4 bases and J by 4 bases, with 9 bases of the junction left unmatched. CDR3 bases: TGTGCCAGCAGTTCCGGGCGACAGGGGCCGTACGAGCAGTACTTC. Its protein is CASSSGRQGPYEQYF.